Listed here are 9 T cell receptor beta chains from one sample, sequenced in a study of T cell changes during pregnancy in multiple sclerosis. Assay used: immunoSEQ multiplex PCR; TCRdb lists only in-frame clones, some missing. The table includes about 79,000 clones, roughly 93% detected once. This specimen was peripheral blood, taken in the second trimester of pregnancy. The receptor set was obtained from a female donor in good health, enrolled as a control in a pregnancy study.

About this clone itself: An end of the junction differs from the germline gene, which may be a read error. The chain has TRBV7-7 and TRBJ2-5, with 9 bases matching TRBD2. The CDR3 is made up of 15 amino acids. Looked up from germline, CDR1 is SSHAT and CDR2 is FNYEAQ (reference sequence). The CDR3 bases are TGTGCTAGCAGCTTAGGGGCTAGCGGGGCAACGACCCAGTACTTC. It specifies CASSLGASGATTQYF. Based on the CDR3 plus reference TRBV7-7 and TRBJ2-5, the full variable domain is GAGVSQSPRYKVTKRGQDVTLRCDPISSHATLYWYQQALGQGPEFLTYFNYEAQPDKSGLPSDRFSAERPEGSISTLTIQRTEQRDSAMYRCASSLGASGATTQYFGPGTRLLVL.

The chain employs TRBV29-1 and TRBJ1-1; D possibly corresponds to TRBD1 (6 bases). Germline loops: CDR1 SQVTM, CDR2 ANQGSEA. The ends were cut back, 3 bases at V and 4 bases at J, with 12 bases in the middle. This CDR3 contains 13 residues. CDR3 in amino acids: CSVDGGAGTEAFF. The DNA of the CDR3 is TGCAGCGTTGATGGGGGCGCGGGCACTGAAGCTTTCTTT.

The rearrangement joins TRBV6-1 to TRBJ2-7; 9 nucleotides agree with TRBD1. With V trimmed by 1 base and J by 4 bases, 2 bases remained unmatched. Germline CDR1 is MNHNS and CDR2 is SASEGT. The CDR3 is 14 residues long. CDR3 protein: CASSEGTGDYEQYF. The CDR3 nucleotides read TGTGCCAGCAGTGAAGGGACAGGGGATTACGAGCAGTACTTC.

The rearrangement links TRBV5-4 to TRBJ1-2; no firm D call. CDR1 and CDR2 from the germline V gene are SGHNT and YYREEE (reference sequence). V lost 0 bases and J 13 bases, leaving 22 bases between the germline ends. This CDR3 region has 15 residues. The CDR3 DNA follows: TGTGCCAGCAGCTTGGATGGAGGGAGTCGAGGGTTGCGCACCTTC. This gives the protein CASSLDGGSRGLRTF.

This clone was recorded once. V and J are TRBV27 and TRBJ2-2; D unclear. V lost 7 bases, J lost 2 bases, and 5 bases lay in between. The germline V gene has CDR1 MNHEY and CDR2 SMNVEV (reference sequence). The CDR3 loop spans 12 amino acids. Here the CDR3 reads CASITNTGELFF. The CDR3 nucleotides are TGTGCCAGCATAACAAACACCGGGGAGCTGTTTTTT.

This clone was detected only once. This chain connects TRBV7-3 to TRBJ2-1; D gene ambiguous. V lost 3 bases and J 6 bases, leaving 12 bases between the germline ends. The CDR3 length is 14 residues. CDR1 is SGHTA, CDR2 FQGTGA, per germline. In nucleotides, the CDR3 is TGTGCCAGCAGCTTCTCCGGCACAGCCAATGAGCAGTTCTTC. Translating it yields CASSFSGTANEQFF.

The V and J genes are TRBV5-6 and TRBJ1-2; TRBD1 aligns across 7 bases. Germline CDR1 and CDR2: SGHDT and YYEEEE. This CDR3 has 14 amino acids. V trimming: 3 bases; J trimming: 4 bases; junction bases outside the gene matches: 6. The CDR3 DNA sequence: TGTGCCAGCAGCTCCACAGGGGTTGTCTATGGCTACACCTTC. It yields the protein CASSSTGVVYGYTF.

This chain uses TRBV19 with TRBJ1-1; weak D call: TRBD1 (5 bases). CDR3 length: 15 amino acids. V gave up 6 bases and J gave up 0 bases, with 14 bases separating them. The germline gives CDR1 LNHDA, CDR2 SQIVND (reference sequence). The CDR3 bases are TGTGCCAGTAGAACAACCTTGACAGTGAACACTGAAGCTTTCTTT. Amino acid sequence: CASRTTLTVNTEAFF.

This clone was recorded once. CDR3 protein: CASSYARRDGNTIYF. CDR3 DNA sequence: TGTGCCAGCAGTTACGCTCGCAGGGATGGAAACACCATATATTTT. This chain connects TRBV6-5 to TRBJ1-3; D possibly corresponds to TRBD1 (5 bases). The CDR3 has 15 amino acids. Germline CDR1 and CDR2: MNHEY and SVGAGI. V was clipped by 2 bases and J by 3 bases, with 11 bases between them.